There are a few counts of the clone carrying this TCR beta chain. The antigen remains undetermined. Gene names denote mouse genes. The sample comes from a study of CD8+ T cells in alopecia areata. As for the study in general: Grafting placed skin from roughly 6-13-month-old C3H/HeJ donors with spontaneous alopecia onto roughly 6-10-week-old female C3H/HeJ mice.

Study results and limitations: It was lesional scalp, especially alopecia totalis/universalis, that showed higher clonality than normal scalp.

Cutaneous lymph node cells were pooled, and they were sorted using CD4, CD8alpha, NKG2D, NKG2ACE and other markers. Investigators isolated RNA and reverse transcribed it into cDNA to act as the sequencing template. Assay used: immunoSEQ multiplex PCR; TCRdb lists only in-frame clones, some missing. The table lists about 300,000 clones, no singletons, with more than 0.95% in the top ten. This clonotype was obtained from a C3H/HeJ mouse with alopecia areata. MHC haplotype here: H2-k. Sample: CD4+ T cells sorted from a lymph node.

CDR3 region: CASSQTTDYEQYF. The sequenced CDR3 bases are TGTGCCAGCAGCCAAACGACAGATTAT. The chain couples TRBV5 to TRBJ2-7; weak D call: TRBD1 (5 bases). Read sequence stops 4 residues before the CDR3 end, and the germline J gene provides the missing end. The CDR3 is made up of 13 amino acids. Germline V gene lookup returns CDR1 LGHNA and CDR2 YNLKQL (reference sequence).